Following are 21 T cell receptor beta chains from one sample sequenced in a study of CD8 T cells in ankylosing spondylitis. Notes on the study in general: One TCR beta motif, made up of about 8 highly homologous variants, appeared characteristic of ankylosing spondylitis blood.

No antigen has been identified for these receptors. A single record per CDR3 protein comes from TCRdb applying MiXCR to the 5' RACE reads. The sample includes 450,000 to 550,000 distinct CDR3 sequences, approximately 5.3% of them seen just once. The specimen sequenced was blood, either unsorted or a sorted T cell fraction (not recorded which). The receptors come from a male donor with ankylosing spondylitis.

The chain recombines TRBV15 with TRBJ1-5; 10 bases are shared with TRBD1. Trimming removed 0 bases from V and 4 bases from J; junction bases left unmatched: 3. The CDR3 covers 16 residues. Germline CDR1 is LNHNV and CDR2 is YYDKDF (reference sequence). This CDR3 is CATSRDKGQGNQPQHF. As DNA, the CDR3 is TGTGCCACCAGCAGAGACAAGGGACAGGGGAATCAGCCCCAGCATTTT. The variable domain in full, completed from reference TRBV15 and TRBJ1-5, reads DAMVIQNPRYQVTQFGKPVTLSCSQTLNHNVMYWYQQKSSQAPKLLFHYYDKDFNNEADTPDNFQSRRPNTSFCFLDIRSPGLGDTAMYLCATSRDKGQGNQPQHFGDGTRLSIL.

This clonotype was seen at least ten times. The V and J genes are TRBV4-3 and TRBJ1-2; possibly TRBD1 for D (6 bases). The germline V gene encodes CDR1 LGHNA and CDR2 YSLEER. V lost 3 bases to trimming and J lost 5 bases, with 16 bases between them. The CDR3 loop spans 15 amino acids. The CDR3 reads CASSHKQGGLYGYTF. As DNA, the CDR3 is TGCGCCAGCAGCCACAAACAGGGTGGGCTTTATGGCTACACCTTC.

The table lists this clonotype with many counts. Here the CDR3 reads CASSFYQGYTEAFF. CDR3 sequence (DNA): TGTGCCAGCAGCTTTTACCAGGGGTACACTGAAGCTTTCTTT. The chain couples TRBV7-2 to TRBJ1-1; maybe TRBD1 (6 bases). The CDR3 is 14 amino acids. Trimming shortened V by 3 bases and J by 3 bases, and 11 bases separated the two germline ends. Germline V gene sequence: CDR1 SGHTA, CDR2 FQGNSA.

Many counts were recorded for this clonotype. The genes are TRBV9 and TRBJ2-6; tentatively, D is TRBD2 (6 bases). The germline V and J ends were trimmed by 0 bases and 4 bases, with 11 bases remaining between them. The CDR3 loop spans 16 amino acids. The germline V gene encodes CDR1 SGDLS and CDR2 YYNGEE. CDR3 sequence reads: CASSVGGVSGANVLTF. In nucleotides, the CDR3 is TGTGCCAGCAGCGTAGGGGGGGTATCCGGGGCCAACGTCCTGACTTTC.

This clonotype was observed at least ten times. The chain recombines TRBV20-1 with TRBJ2-7, with D possibly matching TRBD2 (6 bases). The CDR3 spans 14 residues. Trimming left V 6 bases short and J 2 bases short, with 17 bases between. Germline V gives CDR1 DFQATT, CDR2 SNEGSKA (reference sequence). The CDR3 DNA reads as TGCAGTGCCCCATGGGCGGGGTCTCCCTACGAGCAGTACTTC. Protein sequence: CSAPWAGSPYEQYF.

This clonotype was detected ten times or more. The rearrangement links TRBV24-1 to TRBJ2-1; D is possibly TRBD1 (6 bases). The germline gives CDR1 KGHDR, CDR2 SFDVKD. This CDR3 is built from 14 residues. V was shortened by 2 bases and J by 6 bases, with 10 bases between the two germline ends. This CDR3 is CATSDSGAGNEQFF. The CDR3 coding sequence is TGTGCCACCAGTGATTCAGGGGCGGGCAATGAGCAGTTCTTC.

The CDR3 nucleotides are TGCGCCAGCAGCCAAGCTCCTCGCGGCAATGAGCAGTTCTTC. Protein: CASSQAPRGNEQFF. The chain carries TRBV4-3 and TRBJ2-1; D is undetermined. The germline gives CDR1 LGHNA, CDR2 YSLEER. V lost 1 base and J 6 bases, leaving 10 bases between the germline ends. The CDR3 runs 14 residues.

This clonotype was observed a handful of times. This chain uses TRBV7-9 with TRBJ1-1, with a weak D call TRBD1 (5 bases). CDR1 is SEHNR, CDR2 FQNEAQ, per germline (reference sequence). The CDR3 has 13 amino acids. V lost 5 bases and J 4 bases, leaving 11 bases between the germline ends. The CDR3 nucleotides are TGTGCCAGCAGCCAGCTCGGGGCCACTGAAGCTTTCTTT. Translated: CASSQLGATEAFF.

This clonotype was counted ten times or more. V gene TRBV20-1 combines with J gene TRBJ2-7; the D gene is possibly TRBD2 (6 bases). The CDR3 runs 13 residues. Germline V gene data show CDR1 as DFQATT and CDR2 as SNEGSKA (reference sequence). Between the trimmed V and J ends, which lost 0 bases and 4 bases, there was a span of 10 bases. CDR3 DNA sequence: TGCAGTGCTAGAGATTATGGGGGGTACGAGCAGTACTTC. Translation gives CSARDYGGYEQYF.

In its sample, this clonotype was seen many times. The V call is TRBV5-1, the J call TRBJ2-5, with D possibly being TRBD1 (6 bases). The CDR3 has 14 residues. Per the germline V gene, CDR1 is SGHRS and CDR2 is YFSETQ. Trimming removed 3 bases at V and 7 bases at J, with 16 bases between. The CDR3 protein is CASSWAGEGGTQYF. The CDR3 coding sequence is TGCGCCAGCAGCTGGGCAGGGGAAGGTGGGACCCAGTACTTC.

J is TRBJ1-6 and V is TRBV7-9, with D unclear. The germline V gene encodes CDR1 SEHNR and CDR2 FQNEAQ (reference sequence). V was shortened by 5 bases and J by 10 bases, with 12 bases between the two germline ends. The CDR3 is 13 amino acids. The CDR3 here is CASSDRRQSPLHF. CDR3 DNA: TGTGCCAGCAGCGATCGGAGGCAATCACCCCTCCACTTT.

V and J are TRBV29-1 and TRBJ1-1; unclear D gene. V gave up 3 bases and J gave up 11 bases, with 28 bases separating them. CDR1 is SQVTM and CDR2 is ANQGSEA in the germline V gene. The CDR3 extends over 16 amino acids. CDR3 residues: CSVDFNLLKGRRSAFF. In DNA form, the CDR3 reads TGCAGCGTTGATTTTAACCTCCTCAAAGGGCGTCGGAGCGCTTTCTTT.

This clonotype was seen ten or more times. This chain joins TRBV6-1 and TRBJ1-5; tentatively, D is TRBD1 (6 bases). V lost 5 bases and J 0 bases, leaving 11 bases between the germline ends. The CDR3 spans 15 residues. From germline, CDR1 is MNHNS and CDR2 SASEGT. The CDR3 DNA reads as TGTGCCAGCAGTCCGACAGGATTTAGCAATCAGCCCCAGCATTTT. This translates into CASSPTGFSNQPQHF.

This clonotype has ten or more counts. The genes are TRBV10-3 and TRBJ2-7; 10 bases fit TRBD1. V lost 7 bases to trimming and J lost 6 bases; unmatched junction nucleotides: 3. Germline-derived CDR1 and CDR2 are ENHRY and SYGVKD. The CDR3 has 12 amino acids. The CDR3 spells CAITRDRGEQYF. The CDR3 DNA follows: TGTGCCATCACCCGGGACAGGGGCGAGCAGTACTTC.

This clonotype was seen a few times. The rearrangement links TRBV24-1 to TRBJ1-1, with D unclear. The germline V and J ends were trimmed by 6 bases and 1 base, with 5 bases remaining between them. The germline gives CDR1 KGHDR, CDR2 SFDVKD. The CDR3 runs to 12 residues. CDR3 sequence reads: CATSPGNTEAFF. As DNA, the CDR3 is TGTGCCACCAGTCCAGGGAACACTGAAGCTTTCTTT.

This clonotype showed up many times. The V call is TRBV4-1, the J call TRBJ2-7; 11 bases line up with TRBD2. V dropped 1 base and J dropped 4; count of bases not matched to a gene: 3. This CDR3 spans 15 amino acids. Germline V CDR1 and CDR2: MGHRA, YSYEKL. The CDR3 sequence is CASSQVTSGRYEQYF. The CDR3, as DNA: TGCGCCAGCAGCCAAGTTACTAGCGGGAGATACGAGCAGTACTTC.

This clonotype appeared many times. The chain links TRBV4-2 to TRBJ1-3, with a tentative D call TRBD1 (6 bases). This CDR3 spans 18 amino acids. V lost 1 base and J lost 1, with 17 bases in between. Germline V CDR1 and CDR2: LGHNA, YNFKEQ. CDR3 bases: TGTGCCAGCAGCCAAGGTACCGGGACATTCGGGTCTGGAAACACCATATATTTT. Its protein is CASSQGTGTFGSGNTIYF.

This clonotype was observed many times. The genes are TRBV6-2 or TRBV6-3 and TRBJ2-2; possibly TRBD2 for D (6 bases). The V gene's germline CDR1 is MNHEY and CDR2 SVGEGT. This CDR3 region has 15 residues. Trimming took off 5 bases at V and 4 bases at J, with 14 bases between the two ends. CDR3 sequence reads: CASSGTDGGTGELFF. CDR3 bases: TGTGCCAGCAGTGGGACTGACGGCGGCACCGGGGAGCTGTTTTTT.

In its sample, this clonotype was seen many times. The chain carries TRBV5-6 and TRBJ1-2; no clear D gene. CDR1 and CDR2 (germline): SGHDT, YYEEEE. V was cut by 2 bases and J by 2 bases, with 10 bases left in between. CDR3 length: 14 residues. CDR3 DNA: TGTGCCAGCAGCTTCTCGGCGGCGAACTATGGCTACACCTTC. The encoded protein is CASSFSAANYGYTF.

This clonotype was counted at least ten times. The chain joins TRBV5-4 to TRBJ2-1; 12 bases fit TRBD2. This CDR3 is 15 amino acids long. Germline V gives CDR1 SGHNT, CDR2 YYREEE (reference sequence). V was clipped by 0 bases and J by 6 bases; unmatched bases: 1. CDR3 protein: CASSLEGLAGNEQFF. The DNA of the CDR3 is TGTGCCAGCAGCTTGGAGGGACTAGCGGGCAATGAGCAGTTCTTC.

In its sample, this clonotype was seen many times. CDR3: CASSQDPRTPGHNEQFF. As DNA, the CDR3 is TGCGCCAGCAGCCAAGATCCCAGGACACCGGGTCACAATGAGCAGTTCTTC. This chain uses TRBV4-3 with TRBJ2-1; D may be TRBD1 (5 bases). Germline V gives CDR1 LGHNA, CDR2 YSLEER. The V gene lost 0 bases and the J gene lost 5 bases, with 17 bases spanning the gap. The CDR3 loop spans 17 amino acids.